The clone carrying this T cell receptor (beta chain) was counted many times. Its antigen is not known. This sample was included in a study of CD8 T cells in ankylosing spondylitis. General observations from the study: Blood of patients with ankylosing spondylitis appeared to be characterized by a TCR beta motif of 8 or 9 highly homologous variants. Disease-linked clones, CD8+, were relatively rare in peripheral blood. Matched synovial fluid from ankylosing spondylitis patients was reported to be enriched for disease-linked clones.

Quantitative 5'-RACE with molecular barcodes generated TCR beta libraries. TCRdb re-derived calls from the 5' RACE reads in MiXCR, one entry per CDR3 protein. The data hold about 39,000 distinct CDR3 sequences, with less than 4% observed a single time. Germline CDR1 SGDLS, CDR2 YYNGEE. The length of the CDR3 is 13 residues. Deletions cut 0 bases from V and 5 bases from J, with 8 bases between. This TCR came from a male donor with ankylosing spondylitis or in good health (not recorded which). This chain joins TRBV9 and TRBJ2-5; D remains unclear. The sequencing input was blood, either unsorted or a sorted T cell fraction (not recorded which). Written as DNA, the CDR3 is TGTGCCAGCAGCGTAGGGAGTCTGGAGACCCAGTACTTC. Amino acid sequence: CASSVGSLETQYF.